The source of this T cell receptor (beta chain) is a study of blood T cell repertoires in COVID-19 (TCRdb year 2020). With respect to the entire study: Samples covering the acute and convalescent phases of COVID-19 were provided by collaborators in the United States, Italy and Spain. The material from the prospective study consisted of cDNA or gDNA derived from T cells, B-cell-depleted T cells, or PBMCs. Deeply sampled blood TCRbeta repertoires from subjects exposed to, actively infected with, or recovered from COVID-19 were included in the dataset. The repertoires were released in a freely available public database meant as a resource for research on the immune response to SARS-CoV-2. Samples came from the ongoing ImmuneRACE study (first 160 participants) plus 1,254 subjects from 6 global collaborators. A de-identified subject ID, COVID-19 status, age in years and sex were almost always included in the sample metadata. HLA class I and class II types, where available, came from metadata supplied by the sample provider rather than from assay-based typing.

One collaborating source in Seattle enrolled patients while the patients were actively infected and followed the patients over time throughout the course of disease. Each collaborating institution followed its own protocols to collect whole blood in K2EDTA tubes. For TCRbeta analysis, collaborator samples were shipped as frozen whole blood, as isolated PBMCs, or as DNA extracted from either sample type. Study-level results and caveats: The quantity of clinical and demographic metadata differed by source and by participant and was supplied without curation.

After removal of 6 bases from V and 7 bases from J, the junction retains 6 bases not matched to a gene. The germline V gene gives CDR1 as MGHRA and CDR2 as YSYEKL. The CDR3 goes from the cysteine to the phenylalanine over 14 residues. CDR3 DNA only is kept here, 42 bases in frame from base 1. TCRbeta CDR3 regions were amplified from genomic DNA using the immunoSEQ Assay, a bias-controlled multiplex PCR. On the authors' methods: Nucleated cell counts per sample were estimated from amplification of reference gene primers within the assay. To quantify the absolute abundance of each unique TCRbeta CDR3 rearrangement, sequence reads were collapsed and filtered. For each sample, productive Simpson clonality was calculated by taking the square root of Simpson's diversity index across productive rearrangements. TCRdb mirrors the immuneACCESS table, restricted to in-frame sequences. Some clones are absent from its copies; in checked studies, under half trace to an unresolved V gene, and the reason for the others is unknown. Clonal size and the V and J genes are those of that table, whereas D and trimming came from the DNA. The sample includes roughly 100,000 clones, with 88% observed a single time. The ten top clones hold around 1.9% of the sample.

As concerns this clone: The specificity of this receptor is unknown. No clone much larger than this one lies a single base away; base qualities are absent.

The chain joins TRBV4-1 to TRBJ2-2; TRBD2 fits 9 bases in the junction. The source is a man aged 45-65 years with COVID-19, enrolled during active disease. The specimen was peripheral blood. This receptor carries the CDR3 CASSPSGDGGELFF. In nucleotide form, the sequence is TGCGCCAGCAGTCCTAGCGGGGACGGCGGGGAGCTGTTTTTT.